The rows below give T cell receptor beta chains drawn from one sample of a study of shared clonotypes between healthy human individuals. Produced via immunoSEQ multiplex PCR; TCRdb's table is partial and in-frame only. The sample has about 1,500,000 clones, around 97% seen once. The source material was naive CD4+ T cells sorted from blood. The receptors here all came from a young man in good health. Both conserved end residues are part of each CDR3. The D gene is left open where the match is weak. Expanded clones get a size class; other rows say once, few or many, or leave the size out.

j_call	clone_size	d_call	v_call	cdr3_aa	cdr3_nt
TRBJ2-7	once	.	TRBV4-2	CASSQDVGKSYEQYF	TGTGCCAGCAGCCAAGATGTGGGCAAGTCCTACGAGCAGTACTTC
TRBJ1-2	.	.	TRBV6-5	CASSYSSDRIDYGYTF	TGTGCCAGCAGTTACTCCTCCGACAGGATAGACTATGGCTACACCTTC
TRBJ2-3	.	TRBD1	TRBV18	CASSPGQGRPDTQYF	TGTGCCAGCTCACCCGGACAGGGGAGGCCAGATACGCAGTATTTT
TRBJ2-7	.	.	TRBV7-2	CASSFPDGYEQYF	TGTGCCAGCAGCTTCCCTGATGGGTACGAGCAGTACTTC
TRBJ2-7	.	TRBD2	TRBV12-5	CASGWNSGSGSYEQYF	TGTGCTAGTGGTTGGAATAGCGGGAGCGGGTCCTACGAGCAGTACTTC
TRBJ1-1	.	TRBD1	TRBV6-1	CASRRGQATEAFF	TGTGCCAGCAGGAGAGGACAGGCCACTGAAGCTTTCTTT
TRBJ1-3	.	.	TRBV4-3	CASSQDFPGTGNTIYF	TGCGCCAGCAGCCAAGATTTCCCAGGAACTGGAAACACCATATATTTT
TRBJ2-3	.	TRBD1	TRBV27	CASSLRRDRRTDTQYF	TGTGCCAGCAGTCTACGCCGGGACAGGCGCACAGATACGCAGTATTTT
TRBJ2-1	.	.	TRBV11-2	CASSFGWGSLYNEQFF	TGTGCCAGCAGCTTTGGTTGGGGGTCCCTTTACAATGAGCAGTTCTTC
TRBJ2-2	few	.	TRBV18	CASSIRRDTGELFF	TGTGCCAGCTCTATCAGGAGGGACACCGGGGAGCTGTTTTTT
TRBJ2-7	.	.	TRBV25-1	CASSELGQANYEQYF	TGTGCCAGCAGTGAACTGGGCCAGGCCAACTACGAGCAGTACTTC
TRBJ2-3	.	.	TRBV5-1	CASSSRRDLSTDTQYF	TGCGCCAGCAGCTCGCGCCGGGACTTATCCACAGATACGCAGTATTTT
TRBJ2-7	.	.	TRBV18	CASSPRVVGAGKVSYEQYF	TGTGCCAGCTCACCAAGAGTAGTAGGCGCGGGAAAGGTCTCCTACGAGCAGTACTTC
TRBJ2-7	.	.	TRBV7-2	CASSLAAPDYEQYF	TGTGCCAGCAGCTTAGCGGCTCCAGATTACGAGCAGTACTTC
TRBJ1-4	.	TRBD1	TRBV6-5	CASSGQGGKLFF	TGTGCCAGCAGTGGACAGGGGGGAAAACTGTTTTTT
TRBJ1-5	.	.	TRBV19	CASSPPTGWQPQHF	TGTGCCAGTAGTCCACCGACAGGTTGGCAGCCCCAGCATTTT
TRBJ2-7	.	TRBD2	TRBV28	CASSRAPGTSYEQYF	TGTGCCAGCAGTCGAGCCCCCGGGACTAGCTACGAGCAGTACTTC
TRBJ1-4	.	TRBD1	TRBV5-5	CASSLAGQGYEKLFF	TGTGCCAGCAGCTTGGCGGGACAGGGGTATGAAAAACTGTTTTTT
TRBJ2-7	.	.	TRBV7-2	CASSLVGDEQYF	TGTGCCAGCAGCTTAGTCGGGGACGAGCAGTACTTC